A single sample is the source of the 7 T cell receptor beta chains below, sequenced in a study of T cells after posttransplantation cyclophosphamide. The data were produced by immunoSEQ multiplex PCR, yet TCRdb's version contains in-frame clones alone and is incomplete. In the table there are under 75,000 clones, 93% of which are singletons. The sequencing input was PBMCs. These receptor sequences come from a woman younger than 45 in good health and a related stem cell transplant donor.

This rearrangement joins TRBV10-2 to TRBJ1-1; D is undetermined. The CDR3 covers 13 residues. CDR1 WSHSY and CDR2 SAAADI come from the germline V gene. The V end lost 2 bases, the J end lost 3 bases, and 7 bases lay between the germline ends. CDR3 sequence: CASSEQAYTEAFF. For the CDR3, the DNA is TGCGCCAGCAGTGAGCAGGCTTACACTGAAGCTTTCTTT.

The chain recombines TRBV7-8 with TRBJ2-7; D not resolved. The CDR3 has 13 amino acids. Trimming cost V 2 bases and J 1 base, with 6 bases left between them. Germline CDR1 SGHVS, CDR2 FQNEAQ. The CDR3 sequence: CASSLRWSYEQYF. The CDR3 DNA is TGTGCCAGCAGCTTACGGTGGTCCTACGAGCAGTACTTC.

Details on this clone: An end of the junction differs from the germline gene, which may be a read error. Here the CDR3 reads CASSFNGGSHEQYF. As DNA, the CDR3 is TGTGCCAGCAGCTTTAACGGGGGCTCCCACGAGCAGTACTTC. The chain employs TRBV5-4 and TRBJ2-7; D may match TRBD1 or TRBD2 (6 bases each). Per the germline V gene, CDR1 is SGHNT and CDR2 is YYREEE (reference sequence). The length of the CDR3 is 14 residues.

This chain uses TRBV30 with TRBJ1-5; no clear D. The germline V gene has CDR1 GTSNPN and CDR2 SVGIG (reference sequence). With 1 base removed from V and 1 base from J, the gap between germline ends came to 14 bases. This CDR3 has 16 residues. CDR3 sequence (DNA): TGTGCCTGGAGTGAGTGGGAGGGAGAGAGCAATCAGCCCCAGCATTTT. Translated: CAWSEWEGESNQPQHF. The full variable domain, with the rest looked up from reference TRBV30 and TRBJ1-5, is SQTIHQWPATLVQPVGSPLSLECTVEGTSNPNLYWYRQAAGRGLQLLFYSVGIGQISSEVPQNLSASRPQDRQFILSSKKLLLSDSGFYLCAWSEWEGESNQPQHFGDGTRLSIL.

This rearrangement joins TRBV29-1 to TRBJ1-2; TRBD1 might be the D (5 bases). V was clipped by 0 bases and J by 7 bases, with 9 bases between them. CDR3 length equals 12 residues. CDR1 and CDR2 from the germline V gene are SQVTM and ANQGSEA. The CDR3 nucleotides are TGCAGCGTTGAAGATCCGGGGGGTGGCTACACCTTC. Its protein is CSVEDPGGGYTF. The variable domain in full, with the rest retrieved from reference TRBV29-1 and TRBJ1-2, is SAVISQKPSRDICQRGTSLTIQCQVDSQVTMMFWYRQQPGQSLTLIATANQGSEATYESGFVIDKFPISRPNLTFSTLTVSNMSPEDSSIYLCSVEDPGGGYTFGSGTRLTVV.

This chain uses TRBV4-2 with TRBJ2-2; 8 nucleotides align to TRBD1. The V and J ends lost 0 bases and 6 bases, in that order; junction bases with no gene match: 18. Germline CDR1 LGHNA, CDR2 YNFKEQ. This CDR3 spans 20 amino acids. In DNA form, the CDR3 reads TGTGCCAGCAGCCAAGAACAAAGTCCGGCAGGGGGCCGTCGGTCCGGGGAGCTGTTTTTT. This codes for CASSQEQSPAGGRRSGELFF.

The sample holds a few counts of this clone. The gene calls are TRBV2 and TRBJ1-5, with D perhaps TRBD1 (6 bases). V dropped 6 bases and J dropped 0 bases, with 9 bases sitting between them. The CDR3 totals 14 residues. CDR1 and CDR2 from the germline V gene are SNHLY and FYNNEI. CDR3 coding DNA: TGTGCCAGCAGGGACAGTCATAGCAATCAGCCCCAGCATTTT. It yields the protein CASRDSHSNQPQHF. The whole variable domain, remainder taken from reference TRBV2 and TRBJ1-5, is EPEVTQTPSHQVTQMGQEVILRCVPISNHLYFYWYRQILGQKVEFLVSFYNNEISEKSEIFDDQFSVERPDGSNFTLKIRSTKLEDSAMYFCASRDSHSNQPQHFGDGTRLSIL.